This T cell receptor beta chain was captured in a study of shared clonotypes between healthy human individuals. Profiling relied on immunoSEQ multiplex PCR, and the TCRdb table lists in-frame clones only, not all of them. The table records under 300,000 clones, 60% to 70% of them present only once. The CDR3 has 15 residues. Trimming took 3 bases from V and 2 from J, leaving 13 bases between them. Germline V lookup: CDR1 SGHTA, CDR2 FQGNSA. The receptor's source is a man younger than 45 in good health. Sequencing input: memory CD4+ T cells sorted from blood. The sample's subset: CD45RA-negative fraction. The rearrangement uses TRBV7-2 and TRBJ1-1; D is unclear. This chain's CDR3 is CASSFIAKPNTEAFF. DNA of the CDR3: TGTGCCAGCAGCTTCATCGCGAAACCAAACACTGAAGCTTTCTTT.